This is a list of T cell receptor beta chains from one sample in a study of shared clonotypes between healthy human individuals. Method: immunoSEQ multiplex PCR; TCRdb's copy keeps in-frame clones and lacks some. Of millions of clones in the sample, approximately 90% were seen once. The sequenced material came from naive CD4+ T cells sorted from blood. These receptors came from a young man in good health. CDR3s include the opening cysteine and the closing phenylalanine or tryptophan. Some rows have no size entry. The others give once, few or many, or a class for an expanded clone.

CDR3aa,abundance,v_gene,j_gene
CASSPESGYNEQFF,.,TRBV11-2,TRBJ2-1
CASSYFPLGLRGGYTF,.,TRBV6-5,TRBJ1-2
CASSPRDRGVAFF,.,TRBV6-6,TRBJ1-1
CASSYGQGSDTQYF,once,TRBV5-4,TRBJ2-3
CASSVAGRTDTQYF,.,TRBV25-1,TRBJ2-3
CASSQGQGAPSNIQYF,.,TRBV5-4,TRBJ2-4
CASSPRRGENTGELFF,.,TRBV18,TRBJ2-2
CASSGNGQGREKLFF,.,TRBV9,TRBJ1-4
CASSLGGVPYEQYF,.,TRBV5-6,TRBJ2-7
CASSLPGDGRNQPQHF,.,TRBV5-1,TRBJ1-5
CAISERGYGYTF,.,TRBV10-3,TRBJ1-2
CASSLVLGLDNNEQFF,.,TRBV4-1,TRBJ2-1
CATSSEPLNEKLFF,.,TRBV15,TRBJ1-4
CSARRAETQYF,.,TRBV20-1,TRBJ2-5
CASSLGGGLAQETQYF,.,TRBV7-2,TRBJ2-5
CASSPAQNTGELFF,.,TRBV4-1,TRBJ2-2
CASSDGDSGANVLTF,.,TRBV10-2,TRBJ2-6
CASSSSNIQYF,.,TRBV5-4,TRBJ2-4
CASSSRSGRGNEQFF,once,TRBV19,TRBJ2-1
CASSSPQGVFYEQYF,once,TRBV7-8,TRBJ2-7
CASSIGQIQETQYF,.,TRBV5-1,TRBJ2-5
CASSQGGVGSYEQYF,.,TRBV4-1,TRBJ2-7
CASRKGEGAGELFF,.,TRBV27,TRBJ2-2
CASSGPAGGPYEQYF,.,TRBV6-1,TRBJ2-7
CASSASSDTQYF,.,TRBV5-6,TRBJ2-3
CASSVGWSYEQYF,.,TRBV2,TRBJ2-7
CASTRMSTDTQYF,.,TRBV2,TRBJ2-3
CASSSGLAGGQETQYF,.,TRBV5-4,TRBJ2-5
CASSLFREVGEQYF,.,TRBV5-1,TRBJ2-7
CASGVGTGGLGNTIYF,.,TRBV12-5,TRBJ1-3
CAWSFSGETQYF,.,TRBV30,TRBJ2-5
CASSPSGRVTGELFF,.,TRBV7-2,TRBJ2-2
CASSLLDRGTEAFF,.,TRBV6-1,TRBJ1-1
CASSLGLAGFTGELFF,.,TRBV11-2,TRBJ2-2
CASSVDYRENEKLFF,.,TRBV9,TRBJ1-4
CASSFPRVGETQYF,.,TRBV5-1,TRBJ2-5
CSVGLPATGGYTF,.,TRBV29-1,TRBJ1-2
CAVGQGLNTEAFF,.,TRBV10-3,TRBJ1-1
CAWSVLNEKLFF,.,TRBV30,TRBJ1-4
CASSLGQGEAYEQYF,.,TRBV7-2,TRBJ2-7
CASSESGEIYEQYF,.,TRBV6-1,TRBJ2-7
CASSEERATDEQYF,.,TRBV2,.
CASSFGDSNQPQHF,.,TRBV5-1,TRBJ1-5
CASSLDRPNTGELFF,.,TRBV7-3,TRBJ2-2
CASSPRTIETQYF,.,TRBV18,TRBJ2-5
CASRSGIDRGRSYEQYF,.,TRBV19,TRBJ2-7
CASSLRESQPQHF,.,TRBV27,TRBJ1-5
CASSYSAGWNYGYTF,.,TRBV6-5,TRBJ1-2